The rows below give T cell receptor beta chains drawn from one sample of a study of radiation and T cells in renal cell carcinoma. The repertoire was sequenced with immunoSEQ multiplex PCR; TCRdb's copy has only in-frame clones and lacks some. The data show almost 50,000 clones, with around three quarters seen just once and 25% to 35% held by the top ten. The input for sequencing was blood, taken from a patient whose treatment included radiotherapy and nephrectomy. The receptors come from a woman between 65 and 79 years old with renal cell carcinoma. Both conserved end residues are part of each CDR3. Fields, in order: clone size, V gene, J gene, D gene, CDR3 protein, CDR3 DNA. A D gene is named only where the DNA matches it firmly. Rows may omit the clone size; those that give it use once, few, many or a size class.

size: .
V: TRBV6-1
J: TRBJ1-2
D: .
CDR3: CASSGPGYGIEGYTF
DNA: TGTGCCAGCAGCGGACCGGGATATGGAATAGAGGGCTACACCTTC

size: .
V: TRBV6-1
J: TRBJ1-1
D: .
CDR3: CASSERQGGTEAFF
DNA: TGTGCCAGCAGTGAAAGGCAGGGAGGAACTGAAGCTTTCTTT

size: few
V: TRBV5-6
J: TRBJ2-7
D: TRBD2
CDR3: CASSEASGGFTYEQYF
DNA: TGTGCCAGCAGTGAGGCTAGCGGGGGATTTACCTACGAGCAGTACTTC

size: .
V: TRBV19
J: TRBJ2-2
D: TRBD2
CDR3: CASRGTSGSTGELFF
DNA: TGTGCCAGTAGAGGGACTAGCGGGTCCACCGGGGAGCTGTTTTTT

size: .
V: TRBV28
J: TRBJ1-1
D: .
CDR3: CASRRTAPTEAFF
DNA: TGTGCCAGTAGGAGGACAGCCCCGACTGAAGCTTTCTTT

size: .
V: TRBV14
J: TRBJ2-3
D: TRBD2
CDR3: CASSQAGAGLHTQYF
DNA: TGTGCCAGCAGCCAAGCCGGCGCGGGACTACATACGCAGTATTTT

size: .
V: TRBV10-3
J: TRBJ1-4
D: .
CDR3: CAISDSGDATNEKLFF
DNA: TGTGCCATCAGCGACTCAGGGGACGCAACTAATGAAAAACTGTTTTTT

size: .
V: TRBV7-3
J: TRBJ2-7
D: TRBD2
CDR3: CASSPRGGSYEQYF
DNA: TGTGCCAGCAGCCCCCGGGGGGGCTCCTACGAGCAGTACTTC

size: .
V: TRBV19
J: TRBJ2-5
D: .
CDR3: CASQGGGETQYF
DNA: TGTGCCAGCCAGGGTGGAGGGGAGACCCAGTACTTC

size: .
V: TRBV7-8
J: TRBJ2-5
D: .
CDR3: CASSLVVGRETQYF
DNA: TGTGCCAGCAGCTTAGTTGTAGGTCGGGAGACCCAGTACTTC

size: .
V: TRBV10-3
J: TRBJ1-4
D: .
CDR3: CAISDGEKLFF
DNA: TGTGCCATCAGTGACGGCGAAAAACTGTTTTTT